The 10 T cell receptor beta chains below come from one sample, sequenced in a study of vaccination effects on CD4 cells after COVID-19. Expansion of antigen-specific CD4+ T cells with viral peptide pools was carried out by the ViraFEST assay before sequencing. Culture lasted about 10 days before CD4+ T cell isolation. Participants were vaccinated with two doses of either the BNT162b2 or mRNA-1273 vaccine. Antigens for these TCRs are unknown. Libraries were prepared by immunoSEQ multiplex PCR; TCRdb keeps only in-frame clonotypes and omits some of them. The sample includes nearly 30,000 clones, 80% of them seen just once. Sequencing was performed on CD4+ T cells from PBMCs cultured with SARS-CoV-2 spike peptides, taken after COVID-19 vaccination. These receptors came from a human donor who received a COVID-19 vaccine. Some clones in this sample may be carry-over from other donors' samples.

This chain joins TRBV20-1 and TRBJ1-2; TRBD1 is a possible D gene (5 bases). Germline V gene sequence: CDR1 DFQATT, CDR2 SNEGSKA (reference sequence). V was trimmed by 5 bases and J by 10 bases, leaving 14 bases between them. CDR3 length equals 11 residues. The CDR3 DNA sequence: TGCAGTGCTGTTGACAGACGGACCTACACCTTC. Translation gives CSAVDRRTYTF.

This clone was recorded only once. This chain links TRBV10-2 with TRBJ1-5; D is unresolved. The V gene lost 8 bases and the J gene lost 7 bases, with 6 bases spanning the gap. The CDR3 spans 10 residues. CDR1 is WSHSY and CDR2 is SAAADI in the germline V gene. In DNA form, the CDR3 reads TGCGCCAGCGGGGTGCAGCCCCAGCATTTT. This translates into CASGVQPQHF.

The gene calls are TRBV5-6 and TRBJ1-6, with 7 nucleotides matching TRBD1. The V gene end was trimmed by 1 base and the J gene end by 5 bases; junction bases not matched to a gene: 3. This CDR3 comprises 15 residues. Germline CDR1 SGHDT, CDR2 YYEEEE. The chain's CDR3 is CASSLWTGHNSPLHF. The CDR3 DNA reads TGTGCCAGCAGCTTGTGGACAGGACATAATTCACCCCTCCACTTT.

The chain couples TRBV5-1 to TRBJ2-5; tentatively, D is TRBD2 (6 bases). Germline V gene lookup returns CDR1 SGHRS and CDR2 YFSETQ. The ends were cut back, 2 bases at V and 3 bases at J, with 14 bases in the middle. This CDR3 contains 15 residues. CDR3 DNA: TGCGCCAGCAGCTTTAATCCGGGACTCGAAGAGACCCAGTACTTC. Encoded protein: CASSFNPGLEETQYF. The full variable domain, rest sourced from reference TRBV5-1 and TRBJ2-5, is KAGVTQTPRYLIKTRGQQVTLSCSPISGHRSVSWYQQTPGQGLQFLFEYFSETQRNKGNFPGRFSGRQFSNSRSEMNVSTLELGDSALYLCASSFNPGLEETQYFGPGTRLLVL.

J is TRBJ1-3 and V is TRBV7-2; TRBD1 aligns across 9 bases. Per the germline V gene, CDR1 is SGHTA and CDR2 is FQGNSA. CDR3 length: 16 amino acids. V shed 5 bases, J shed 3 bases, and the junction held 8 bases outside the gene matches. CDR3 DNA: TGTGCCAGCAGCCTCTACGGGACAGGGCTTGGAAACACCATATATTTT. It is translated as CASSLYGTGLGNTIYF.

The chain employs TRBV7-3 and TRBJ2-1, with 8 bases identical to TRBD2. The CDR3 has 16 residues. Germline loops: CDR1 SGHTA, CDR2 FQGTGA. The trim removed 5 bases at V and 6 bases at J, leaving 12 bases unmatched. CDR3 protein: CASSRWGGGKLNEQFF. The CDR3 bases are TGTGCCAGCAGCCGATGGGGCGGGGGGAAGCTCAATGAGCAGTTCTTC.

This clone was observed a few times. The V and J genes are TRBV9 and TRBJ2-5; 14 bases are shared with TRBD2. J was trimmed by 1 base and V by 2 bases; bases with no gene match: 1. The CDR3 is 16 residues long. Per germline, CDR1 SGDLS and CDR2 YYNGEE. The CDR3 spells CASSVGTSGGQETQYF. CDR3 DNA: TGTGCCAGCAGCGTTGGGACTAGCGGGGGCCAAGAGACCCAGTACTTC.

This clone ranks as medium-sized (0.01 to 0.1%). The chain couples TRBV27 to TRBJ1-6, with 8 bases lining up with TRBD1. The CDR3 covers 13 residues. Per the germline V gene, CDR1 is MNHEY and CDR2 is SMNVEV (reference sequence). The J segment lost 10 bases and the V segment lost 5 bases, leaving 4 bases of the junction unmatched. CDR3 sequence: CASSLTGDSPLHF. CDR3 in DNA: TGTGCCAGCAGTCTGACAGGGGACTCACCCCTCCACTTT.

The chain is built from TRBV24-1 and TRBJ1-3; 10 bases are a match to TRBD1. There are 17 residues in the CDR3. CDR1 and CDR2 (germline): KGHDR, SFDVKD. J gave up 3 bases and V 4 bases, and 8 bases lay outside the gene matches. The CDR3 sequence: CATSDRPGTGVGNTIYF. In DNA form, the CDR3 reads TGTGCCACCAGTGACCGTCCCGGGACAGGGGTTGGAAACACCATATATTTT.

The DNA of the CDR3 is TGTGCCTGGAGCAGCATGGTCGATACGCAGTATTTT. It codes for CAWSSMVDTQYF. J is TRBJ2-3 and V is TRBV30; no clear D. The V and J ends lost 3 bases and 6 bases respectively, with 10 bases between them. Germline V gene sequence: CDR1 GTSNPN, CDR2 SVGIG (reference sequence). The CDR3 is made up of 12 amino acids.